The 32 T cell receptor beta chains given below trace back to one sample, sequenced in a study of preoperative IRX-2 immunotherapy in early breast cancer. Only in-frame clones appear in the TCRdb table, and some are missing; sequencing was by immunoSEQ multiplex PCR. This sample carries about 42,000 clones, about 72% of them seen once, and the ten largest clones take over 1%. The treatment is: preoperative locoregional IRX-2 cytokine immunotherapy. The sample was tumor tissue, taken after IRX-2 immunotherapy. The receptors derive from a human donor with breast cancer.

In this sample, this clone turned up once. The chain uses TRBV23-1 and TRBJ2-7, with D tentatively TRBD2 (6 bases). TRBV23-1 is classed as an ORF, of uncertain function. Trimming cost V 6 bases and J 3 bases, with 15 bases left between them. This CDR3 is 14 amino acids long. This CDR3 is CASSLGPGGYEQYF. CDR3 in DNA: TGCGCCAGCAGCTTAGGTCCCGGGGGCTACGAGCAGTACTTC.

This chain joins TRBV19 and TRBJ2-2; D ambiguous. The CDR3 covers 14 residues. Looked up from germline, CDR1 is LNHDA and CDR2 is SQIVND (reference sequence). V was cut by 9 bases and J by 4 bases, with 15 bases left in between. The CDR3 coding sequence is TGTGCCAGCAAACGAACATGGGCCACCGGGGAGCTGTTTTTT. This codes for CASKRTWATGELFF. The full variable domain, rest sourced from reference TRBV19 and TRBJ2-2, is DGGITQSPKYLFRKEGQNVTLSCEQNLNHDAMYWYRQDPGQGLRLIYYSQIVNDFQKGDIAEGYSVSREKKESFPLTVTSAQKNPTAFYLCASKRTWATGELFFGEGSRLTVL.

This chain joins TRBV6-4 and TRBJ1-1; 7 bases fit TRBD1. V trimming: 11 bases; J trimming: 0 bases; junction bases outside the gene matches: 6. CDR3 size: 13 residues. Germline V gene data show CDR1 as MRHNA and CDR2 as SNTAGT. In DNA form, the CDR3 reads TGTGCCGGGGGACAGAGATTGAACACTGAAGCTTTCTTT. This translates into CAGGQRLNTEAFF.

This clone was found a few times. The rearrangement uses TRBV11-3 and TRBJ1-1; no reliable D call. CDR1 is SGHNT, CDR2 YENEEA, per germline. The CDR3 is 15 amino acids. The V gene lost 2 bases and the J gene lost 0 bases, with 10 bases spanning the gap. The DNA of the CDR3 is TGTGCCAGCAGCTTAACAGTACTTATGAACACTGAAGCTTTCTTT. Its translation is CASSLTVLMNTEAFF.

This sequence joins TRBV12-5 and TRBJ2-1; TRBD2 agrees at 11 bases. The length of the CDR3 is 14 residues. With V trimmed by 2 bases and J by 9 bases, 3 bases remained unmatched. CDR1 LGHNT and CDR2 FRNRAP come from the germline V gene. The CDR3 region has the DNA TGTGCTAGTGGTTTGTTAGCGGGAGGGGCTGAGCAGTTCTTC. This encodes CASGLLAGGAEQFF. The full variable domain, its missing parts supplied by reference TRBV12-5 and TRBJ2-1, is DARVTQTPRHKVTEMGQEVTMRCQPILGHNTVFWYRQTMMQGLELLAYFRNRAPLDDSGMPKDRFSAEMPDATLATLKIQPSEPRDSAVYFCASGLLAGGAEQFFGPGTRLTVL.

The chain has TRBV10-1 and TRBJ2-3, with 7 nucleotides matching TRBD2. The junction had 15 bases not matched to a gene; V was cut back by 8 bases and J by 7 bases. The CDR3 runs 15 residues. Germline CDR1 reads WNHNN; CDR2 reads SYGVQD (reference sequence). The CDR3 sequence: CASGSGTTASNTQYF. CDR3 nucleotides: TGCGCCAGCGGCTCCGGGACTACGGCGTCAAATACGCAGTATTTT.

The rearrangement uses TRBV7-6 and TRBJ2-5; TRBD1 agrees at 10 bases. Germline values: CDR1 SGHVS, CDR2 FNYEAQ. The CDR3 contains 14 residues. The V segment lost 8 bases and the J segment 2 bases; nucleotides outside the gene matches: 5. For the CDR3, the DNA is TGTGCCAGCTCCTTGGACAGGGGGCAAGAGACCCAGTACTTC. Its translation: CASSLDRGQETQYF.

This chain connects TRBV29-1 to TRBJ2-1; no reliable D call. V was trimmed by 2 bases and J by 0 bases, leaving 14 bases between them. Germline V gene data show CDR1 as SQVTM and CDR2 as ANQGSEA. The CDR3 loop spans 16 amino acids. The CDR3 reads CSVELQVAPSYNEQFF. The CDR3 DNA reads as TGCAGCGTTGAACTCCAGGTAGCCCCCTCCTACAATGAGCAGTTCTTC.

The chain combines TRBV6-8 with TRBJ2-2; no clear D gene. CDR1 and CDR2 (germline): MNHGY, SAAAGT. V lost 5 bases to trimming and J lost 5 bases, with 9 bases between them. The CDR3 is 13 residues long. The CDR3: CASSVVRTGELFF. CDR3 nucleotide sequence: TGTGCCAGCAGTGTGGTACGGACCGGGGAGCTGTTTTTT.

This chain connects TRBV10-1 to TRBJ2-7; 12 nucleotides agree with TRBD1. Trimming at V came to 8 bases and at J to 0 bases, leaving 5 bases not matched to a gene. The CDR3 spans 15 residues. The V gene's germline CDR1 is WNHNN and CDR2 SYGVQD (reference sequence). CDR3 region: CASFPGQGASYEQYF. The CDR3 DNA follows: TGCGCCAGCTTCCCGGGACAGGGGGCCTCCTACGAGCAGTACTTC.

The sample holds a few counts of this clone. This chain connects TRBV19 to TRBJ1-6; 8 nucleotides agree with TRBD1. The CDR3 loop spans 15 amino acids. V was pared by 5 bases and J by 10 bases, with 10 bases of the junction left unmatched. The germline V gene has CDR1 LNHDA and CDR2 SQIVND (reference sequence). For the CDR3, the DNA is TGTGCCAGTAGTTCGTTTGGACAGGGCATCTCACCCCTCCACTTT. Its protein product is CASSSFGQGISPLHF. The full variable domain, in which reference TRBV19 and TRBJ1-6 provide the parts outside the CDR3, is DGGITQSPKYLFRKEGQNVTLSCEQNLNHDAMYWYRQDPGQGLRLIYYSQIVNDFQKGDIAEGYSVSREKKESFPLTVTSAQKNPTAFYLCASSSFGQGISPLHFGNGTRLTVT.

The chain employs TRBV15 and TRBJ2-6; D may be TRBD1 (6 bases). Germline V lookup: CDR1 LNHNV, CDR2 YYDKDF (reference sequence). Between the trimmed V and J ends, which lost 3 bases and 4 bases, there was a span of 7 bases. This CDR3 region has 14 residues. The CDR3 is CATSSTGGANVLTF. The CDR3 region has the DNA TGTGCCACCAGCAGCACAGGGGGGGCCAACGTCCTGACTTTC.

The V call is TRBV11-3, the J call TRBJ1-4; unclear D gene. The CDR3 sequence is 17 residues long. The germline V gene has CDR1 SGHNT and CDR2 YENEEA. V shed 7 bases and J shed 0 bases, with 18 bases lying between them. The CDR3 spells CASNTGRQFATNEKLFF. In nucleotides, the CDR3 is TGTGCCAGCAATACCGGACGGCAGTTTGCAACTAATGAAAAACTGTTTTTT. Variable domain in full (rest from reference TRBV11-3 and TRBJ1-4): EAGVVQSPRYKIIEKKQPVAFWCNPISGHNTLYWYLQNLGQGPELLIRYENEEAVDDSQLPKDRFSAERLKGVDSTLKIQPAELGDSAVYLCASNTGRQFATNEKLFFGSGTQLSVL.

J is TRBJ1-5 and V is TRBV19; TRBD1 is a possible D gene (6 bases). Germline lookup yields CDR1 LNHDA and CDR2 SQIVND (reference sequence). V dropped 1 base and J dropped 4 bases, with 8 bases sitting between them. The CDR3 extends over 14 amino acids. DNA of the CDR3: TGTGCCAGTAGTATAGGGGGGCTAAATCAGCCCCAGCATTTT. Translating it yields CASSIGGLNQPQHF.

This chain uses TRBV18 with TRBJ1-5, with 7 bases identical to TRBD1. Germline-derived CDR1 and CDR2 are KGHSH and LQKENI. Trimming removed 3 bases from V and 2 bases from J; junction bases left unmatched: 4. CDR3 length: 15 amino acids. The CDR3: CASSPVDRGNQPQHF. The DNA for the CDR3 is TGTGCCAGCTCACCGGTCGACAGGGGCAATCAGCCCCAGCATTTT.

This clone has just a few counts. The chain couples TRBV11-3 to TRBJ2-7; unclear D gene. CDR3 size: 14 residues. CDR1 and CDR2 from the germline V gene are SGHNT and YENEEA. V was clipped by 1 base and J by 3 bases, with 10 bases between them. The CDR3 coding sequence is TGTGCCAGCAGCTTAGGGGTCCGTAACTACGAGCAGTACTTC. As protein: CASSLGVRNYEQYF.

The chain has TRBV5-1 and TRBJ1-5; D gene uncertain. The CDR3 length is 15 residues. Germline V gene lookup returns CDR1 SGHRS and CDR2 YFSETQ. Trimming pared 0 bases from V and 2 bases from J, leaving 9 bases between. The CDR3 loop reads CASSLGPEGNQPQHF. The CDR3 nucleotides read TGCGCCAGCAGCTTGGGCCCGGAGGGCAATCAGCCCCAGCATTTT.

The chain combines TRBV10-3 with TRBJ1-2; the D is unclear. The CDR3 consists of 16 residues. Germline CDR1 is ENHRY and CDR2 is SYGVKD. The V and J ends lost 2 bases and 3 bases respectively, with 16 bases between them. The CDR3 reads CAISEALDRADYGYTF. DNA for the CDR3: TGTGCCATCAGTGAGGCTTTAGATAGGGCCGACTATGGCTACACCTTC.

V is TRBV7-5 and J is TRBJ2-1; the table assigns TRBD2, which was not confirmed against the DNA. TRBV7-5 is a recognized pseudogene. This CDR3 spans 14 amino acids. CDR3 DNA sequence: TGTGCCAGCAGCTTACCGACTAGCAAGAATGAGCAGTTCTTC. Amino acids: CASSLPTSKNEQFF.

V and J are TRBV6-8 and TRBJ2-1, with 9 bases identical to TRBD2. The CDR3 totals 14 residues. Trimming at V came to 10 bases and at J to 5 bases, leaving 9 bases not matched to a gene. Germline CDR1 MNHGY, CDR2 SAAAGT. CDR3 loop: CAIRIAGENNEQFF. The CDR3 DNA sequence: TGTGCCATCAGAATAGCGGGGGAGAACAATGAGCAGTTCTTC.

The V call is TRBV6-8, the J call TRBJ2-7; 8 nucleotides line up with TRBD1. Trimming took 7 bases from V and 1 from J; bases not matched to a gene: 3. Germline CDR1 reads MNHGY; CDR2 reads SAAAGT. The CDR3 has 13 residues. In nucleotides, the CDR3 is TGTGCCAGCATTGGACAGGGATCCTACGAGCAGTACTTC. Its protein product is CASIGQGSYEQYF.

This clone was observed once. This chain's CDR3 is CASYMGQASFYGYTF. CDR3 DNA sequence: TGTGCCAGCTACATGGGACAGGCGTCCTTCTATGGCTACACCTTC. The chain carries TRBV6-8 and TRBJ1-2, with 8 bases identical to TRBD1. The CDR3 covers 15 residues. Germline CDR1 reads MNHGY; CDR2 reads SAAAGT. Trimming took 8 bases from V and 4 from J; bases not matched to a gene: 12.

The chain recombines TRBV11-3 with TRBJ1-4; maybe TRBD1 (5 bases). Trimming removed 2 bases at V and 8 bases at J, with 12 bases between. CDR3 length equals 14 residues. The germline CDR1 and CDR2 sequences are SGHNT and YENEEA. CDR3 sequence: CASSLRSPGEKLFF. As DNA, the CDR3 is TGTGCCAGCAGCTTACGGAGTCCAGGGGAAAAACTGTTTTTT. The full variable domain, with the rest looked up from reference TRBV11-3 and TRBJ1-4, is EAGVVQSPRYKIIEKKQPVAFWCNPISGHNTLYWYLQNLGQGPELLIRYENEEAVDDSQLPKDRFSAERLKGVDSTLKIQPAELGDSAVYLCASSLRSPGEKLFFGSGTQLSVL.

The chain recombines TRBV6-8 with TRBJ2-5, with TRBD1 identical over 7 bases. Trimming removed 4 bases from V and 4 bases from J; junction bases left unmatched: 3. This CDR3 is 13 amino acids long. Per the germline V gene, CDR1 is MNHGY and CDR2 is SAAAGT. This CDR3 reads CASSSTGRETQYF. The CDR3, as DNA: TGTGCCAGCAGTTCGACAGGGCGAGAGACCCAGTACTTC.

This clone came up once. This sequence joins TRBV19 and TRBJ1-6, with 7 bases aligning to TRBD1. Germline CDR1 and CDR2: LNHDA and SQIVND (reference sequence). V lost 11 bases and J lost 3; bases outside the gene matches: 10. The CDR3 length is 15 residues. This chain's CDR3 is CAPQTGTFYNSPLHF. The CDR3 DNA sequence: TGTGCCCCCCAGACAGGGACCTTCTATAATTCACCCCTCCACTTT.

V is TRBV12-5 and J is TRBJ1-5; 8 nucleotides line up with TRBD1. Germline CDR1 and CDR2: LGHNT and FRNRAP. The CDR3 consists of 16 residues. CDR3: CASISQGALGNQPQHF. The CDR3, as DNA: TGTGCCAGCATTTCCCAGGGGGCGTTGGGCAATCAGCCCCAGCATTTT.

The chain couples TRBV19 to TRBJ2-1, with 11 bases lining up with TRBD2. This CDR3 has 15 residues. The ends lost 8 bases at V and 2 bases at J; junction bases unmatched: 5. Germline V gene data show CDR1 as LNHDA and CDR2 as SQIVND (reference sequence). The CDR3 loop reads CASRRSGRAYNEQFF. The CDR3 DNA is TGTGCCAGTCGACGTAGCGGGAGGGCCTACAATGAGCAGTTCTTC.

This chain joins TRBV5-1 and TRBJ2-3; D possibly matches TRBD1 or TRBD2 (7 bases each). There are 16 residues in the CDR3. Germline CDR1 is SGHRS and CDR2 is YFSETQ. Trimming took 3 bases from V and 6 from J, leaving 20 bases between them. CDR3 amino acids: CASSSPRGAGGDTQYF. Here the CDR3 DNA reads TGCGCCAGCAGCTCCCCCCGGGGGGCAGGGGGGGATACGCAGTATTTT.

V gene TRBV11-3 combines with J gene TRBJ2-2; the match to TRBD2 covers 9 bases. This CDR3 has 16 residues. Germline V gives CDR1 SGHNT, CDR2 YENEEA. Trimming cost V 2 bases and J 3 bases; bases outside gene matches: 4. The CDR3 DNA is TGTGCCAGCAGCTTATCCCTAGCGGGATACACCGGGGAGCTGTTTTTT. It is translated as CASSLSLAGYTGELFF.

This chain connects TRBV6-8 to TRBJ2-7; D might be TRBD2 (7 bases). The CDR3 runs 12 residues. Trimming took 10 bases from V and 5 from J, leaving 15 bases between them. Germline V gene lookup returns CDR1 MNHGY and CDR2 SAAAGT. The CDR3 is CAIRGAGDEQYF. CDR3 DNA sequence: TGTGCCATCAGGGGTGCGGGGGACGAGCAGTACTTC.

This clone was picked up a small number of times. The chain uses TRBV23-1 and TRBJ1-2; D is possibly TRBD1 (5 bases). TRBV23-1 carries the ORF label, with uncertain function. There are 15 residues in the CDR3. Trimming removed 8 bases from V and 8 bases from J, with 24 bases in between. The CDR3 is CASVGGSPPSRGYTF. The CDR3 region has the DNA TGCGCCAGCGTCGGGGGGTCCCCCCCCTCTCGGGGCTACACCTTC.

The genes are TRBV11-3 and TRBJ2-3; tentatively, D is TRBD1 or TRBD2 (5 bases each). The CDR3 runs to 18 residues. V was pared by 8 bases and J by 3 bases, with 27 bases between. The germline V gene encodes CDR1 SGHNT and CDR2 YENEEA. CDR3 amino acids: CASLSSRLGEQETDTQYF. CDR3 DNA: TGTGCCAGCCTCAGCTCCCGCCTGGGGGAGCAGGAGACAGATACGCAGTATTTT.